These 10 T cell receptor beta chains originate from one sample sequenced in a study of siplizumab effects on memory and regulatory T cells. Clones were read by immunoSEQ multiplex PCR, and TCRdb kept only the in-frame ones, dropping some. The sample comprises under 110,000 clones, about nine tenths of which are singletons, and around 12% rests with the top ten. The sequencing sample was made of non-Treg CD4+ T cells sorted from blood. These receptor sequences come from a human donor in good health.

The V gene is TRBV19, the J gene TRBJ2-7, with 11 bases aligning to TRBD2. V was pared by 4 bases and J by 7 bases, with 12 bases of the junction left unmatched. The CDR3 has 16 residues. Germline values: CDR1 LNHDA, CDR2 SQIVND (reference sequence). The CDR3 loop is CASSSHTSGRSGEQYF. CDR3 coding DNA: TGTGCCAGTAGTAGCCATACTAGCGGGAGATCGGGTGAGCAGTACTTC.

The J gene is TRBJ1-1, the V gene TRBV4-2; 7 positions agree with TRBD1. This CDR3 comprises 17 residues. Germline V gene data show CDR1 as LGHNA and CDR2 as YNFKEQ. J gave up 3 bases and V 1 base, and 11 bases lay outside the gene matches. This CDR3 reads CASSQASSGQSDTEAFF. The DNA for the CDR3 is TGTGCCAGCAGCCAAGCCTCGTCGGGACAGTCCGACACTGAAGCTTTCTTT.

V is TRBV11-2 and J is TRBJ2-5; 12 nucleotides align to TRBD2. V lost 5 bases and J lost 5; bases outside the gene matches: 6. The V gene's germline CDR1 is SGHAT and CDR2 FQNNGV. CDR3 length: 15 residues. In DNA form, the CDR3 reads TGTGCCAGCAGCCGCAGACTAGCGGGAGAGGAGACCCAGTACTTC. Translated, it gives CASSRRLAGEETQYF.

The DNA for the CDR3 is TGTGCCAGCAGGGGGGACGGAAACATTCAGTACTTC. Residues: CASRGDGNIQYF. This chain connects TRBV2 to TRBJ2-4, with D possibly being TRBD1 or TRBD2 (5 bases each). Trimming stripped 6 bases from V and 6 bases from J, with 9 bases between. The CDR3 runs 12 residues. Per germline, CDR1 SNHLY and CDR2 FYNNEI.

V is TRBV7-2 and J is TRBJ2-1, with 9 bases aligning to TRBD2. The CDR3 has 13 amino acids. Germline V gene data show CDR1 as SGHTA and CDR2 as FQGNSA. J lost 8 bases, V lost 1 base, and 0 bases had no gene match. The CDR3 sequence: CASSLVAGDEQFF. The CDR3 bases are TGTGCCAGCAGCTTAGTAGCGGGAGATGAGCAGTTCTTC.

The chain is built from TRBV11-3 and TRBJ2-2; 12 nucleotides agree with TRBD2. J was trimmed by 7 bases and V by 5 bases; bases with no gene match: 8. Germline CDR1 is SGHNT and CDR2 is YENEEA. The CDR3 is 16 residues long. The CDR3 nucleotides read TGTGCCAGCAGCCGACTAGCGGGAGAGGGGAGCGGGGAGCTGTTTTTT. Residues: CASSRLAGEGSGELFF.

The chain combines TRBV7-2 with TRBJ2-1; TRBD2 matches 10 bases. Per the germline V gene, CDR1 is SGHTA and CDR2 is FQGNSA. The CDR3 loop spans 15 amino acids. The V and J ends lost 5 bases and 6 bases, in that order; junction bases with no gene match: 7. The CDR3 is CASSPRIAGGNEQFF. The CDR3 DNA follows: TGTGCCAGCAGCCCTAGAATAGCGGGAGGCAATGAGCAGTTCTTC. The entire variable domain, with the rest obtained from reference TRBV7-2 and TRBJ2-1, is as follows: GAGVSQSPSNKVTEKGKDVELRCDPISGHTALYWYRQSLGQGLEFLIYFQGNSAPDKSGLPSDRFSAERTGGSVSTLTIQRTQQEDSAVYLCASSPRIAGGNEQFFGPGTRLTVL.

V is TRBV18 and J is TRBJ1-1; D possibly corresponds to TRBD1 (6 bases). The CDR3 is 14 amino acids. Looked up from germline, CDR1 is KGHSH and CDR2 is LQKENI. V lost 1 base and J lost 6, with 12 bases in between. The CDR3 region has the DNA TGTGCCAGCTCACCACAGCCAGGGGCCTCTGAAGCTTTCTTT. Encoded protein: CASSPQPGASEAFF.

The chain is built from TRBV5-1 and TRBJ2-3; weak D call: TRBD1 (5 bases). Germline CDR1 is SGHRS and CDR2 is YFSETQ. The V end lost 0 bases, the J end lost 0 bases, and 5 bases lay between the germline ends. The CDR3 has 14 residues. The CDR3 reads CASSLEGSTDTQYF. The CDR3 DNA reads TGCGCCAGCAGCTTGGAGGGGAGCACAGATACGCAGTATTTT.

The rearrangement joins TRBV5-6 to TRBJ2-7; D is possibly TRBD2 (6 bases). CDR1 is SGHDT and CDR2 is YYEEEE in the germline V gene. The CDR3 runs 14 residues. V shed 3 bases and J shed 2 bases, with 12 bases lying between them. The CDR3 protein is CASSSSGSTYEQYF. CDR3 DNA: TGTGCCAGCAGCTCATCCGGGAGCACCTACGAGCAGTACTTC. The full variable domain, completed using reference TRBV5-6 and TRBJ2-7, is DAGVTQSPTHLIKTRGQQVTLRCSPKSGHDTVSWYQQALGQGPQFIFQYYEEEERQRGNFPDRFSGHQFPNYSSELNVNALLLGDSALYLCASSSSGSTYEQYFGPGTRLTVT.